This T cell receptor beta chain was captured in a study of cytomegalovirus exposure and HLA in healthy donors. Study overall: Caucasian-associated ancestry cluster membership applied to about four fifths of a few hundred genotyped donors.

Healthy bone marrow donors formed the donor group. Primers for the PCR totalled 60 Vbeta and 13 Jbeta. Repertoires were generated with immunoSEQ multiplex PCR, while TCRdb's copy carries only in-frame clones and drops some. This sample carries 45,000 to 55,000 clones, with 25% to 30% going to the ten biggest clones. Trimming removed 1 base at V and 7 bases at J, with 17 bases between. This CDR3 has 16 amino acids. Per the germline V gene, CDR1 is LGHNA and CDR2 is YNFKEQ. Concerning this clone itself: Antigen unknown.

Study-wide results and caveats: The listing of 160 or so TCR beta chains classed them as cytomegalovirus-associated. Researchers reported in a later analysis that a missense DCLRE1C variant was tied to TCR beta V- and J-gene trimming.

This sequence originates from a man in his forties in good health and CMV-seropositive. The chain carries TRBV4-2 and TRBJ2-1; a possible D gene is TRBD2 (6 bases). Sequenced material: PBMCs. This CDR3 reads CASSQGLGGPANEQFF. Here the CDR3 DNA reads TGTGCCAGCAGCCAAGGGCTCGGGGGACCCGCTAATGAGCAGTTCTTC.